This TCR beta chain was recovered during a study of cytomegalovirus exposure and HLA in healthy donors. A word on this clone: What it binds is not known. Compared with germline, one end of the junction differs, possibly owing to a read error.

Whole-study findings and limits: Most TCR sequences were seen very rarely across donors, but some public TCRs occurred in many. One later analysis reportedly identified an Asian-associated ancestry cluster that showed fewer N-insertions than the 666-donor mean. Earlier analysis found most TCR beta V segments productive about 87% or about 30% of the time.

The CDR3 spans 14 residues. CDR1 and CDR2 (germline): MNHEY, SVGAGI. Amplification used 60 Vbeta primers and 13 Jbeta primers. Generated by immunoSEQ multiplex PCR, the TCRdb table keeps only in-frame clones and is missing some. The table shows some 110,000 clones, with 70% occurring only once. The sequence was obtained from a man aged 30 to 45 in good health and CMV-seropositive. The sample consisted of PBMCs. The chain carries TRBV6-5 and TRBJ2-5, with D perhaps TRBD1 (8 bases). In nucleotides, the CDR3 is TGTGCCAGCAGCTTTGGGGGGGGCGGGACAGGCTTACACTTC. This codes for CASSFGGGGTGLHF.